The entry that follows covers one T cell receptor beta chain sequence. This record comes from a study of blood T cell repertoires in COVID-19. Study-level background: Some COVID-19 samples were acute and others convalescent; all came from the United States, Italy and Spain. T cells, B-cell-depleted T cells, or PBMCs provided the cDNA or gDNA that served as material.

Participants had their cohort set by participant-reported clinical history. Original methodology: Nucleated cell number was recorded as an estimate derived from reference gene primer amplification. Sequencing used immunoSEQ multiplex PCR; TCRdb keeps in-frame clones, though not all of them. The V and J calls and the clone size are those of that table, but D and trimming were determined from the DNA. The sample lists fewer than 250,000 clones; about nine tenths were seen once. CDR3 length: 16 amino acids. CDR1 is MDHEN and CDR2 is SYDVKM in the germline V gene. Trimming took off 2 bases at V and 0 bases at J, with 14 bases between the two ends.

Sequenced sample: PBMCs or T cells enriched from blood (not recorded which). The J gene is TRBJ2-7, the V gene TRBV28; D might be TRBD1 (6 bases). The receptor's source is a young man in a cohort exposed to, infected with or recovered from COVID-19 (not recorded which). The CDR3 nucleotides are TGTGCCAGCAGTTTACCAACGGCGACAGGCTCCTACGAGCAGTACTTC. Translated, it gives CASSLPTATGSYEQYF.